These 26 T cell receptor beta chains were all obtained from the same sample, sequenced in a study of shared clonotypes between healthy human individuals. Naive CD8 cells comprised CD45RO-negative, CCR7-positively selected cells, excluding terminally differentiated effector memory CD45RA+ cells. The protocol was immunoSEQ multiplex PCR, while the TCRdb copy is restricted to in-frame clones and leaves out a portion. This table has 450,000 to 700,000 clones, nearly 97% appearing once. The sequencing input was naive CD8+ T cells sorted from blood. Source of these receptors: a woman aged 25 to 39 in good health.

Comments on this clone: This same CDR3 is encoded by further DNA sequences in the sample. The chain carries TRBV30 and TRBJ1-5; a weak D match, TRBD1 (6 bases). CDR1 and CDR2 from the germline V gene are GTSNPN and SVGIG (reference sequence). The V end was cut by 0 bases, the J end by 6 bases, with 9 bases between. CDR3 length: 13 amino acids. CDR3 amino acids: CAWSVGGAQPQHF. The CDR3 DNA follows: TGTGCCTGGAGTGTCGGGGGGGCTCAGCCCCAGCATTTT.

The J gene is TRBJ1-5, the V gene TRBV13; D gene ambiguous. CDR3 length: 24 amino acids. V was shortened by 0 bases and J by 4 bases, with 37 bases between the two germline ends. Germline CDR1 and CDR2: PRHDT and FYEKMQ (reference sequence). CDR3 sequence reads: CASSLGGAVDSETPDIERNQPQHF. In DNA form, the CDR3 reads TGTGCCAGCAGCTTAGGCGGCGCAGTCGACTCGGAGACTCCGGATATAGAGAGGAATCAGCCCCAGCATTTT.

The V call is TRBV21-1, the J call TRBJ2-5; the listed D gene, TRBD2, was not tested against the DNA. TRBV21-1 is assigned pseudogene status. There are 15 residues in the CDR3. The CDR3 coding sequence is TGTGCCAGCAGCAAAAAAGGCGGGGTTCAAGAGACCCAGTACTTC. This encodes CASSKKGGVQETQYF.

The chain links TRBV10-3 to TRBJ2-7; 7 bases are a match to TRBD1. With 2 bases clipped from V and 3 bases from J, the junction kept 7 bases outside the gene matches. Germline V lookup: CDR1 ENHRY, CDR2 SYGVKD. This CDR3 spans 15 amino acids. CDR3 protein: CAISETTGPLYEQYF. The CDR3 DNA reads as TGTGCCATCAGTGAGACGACAGGGCCCCTCTACGAGCAGTACTTC.

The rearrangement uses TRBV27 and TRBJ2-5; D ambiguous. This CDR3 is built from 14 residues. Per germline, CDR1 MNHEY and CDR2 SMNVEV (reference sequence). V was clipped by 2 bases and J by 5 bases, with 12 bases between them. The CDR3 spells CASSLGAGAETQYF. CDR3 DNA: TGTGCCAGCAGTTTAGGTGCAGGCGCGGAGACCCAGTACTTC.

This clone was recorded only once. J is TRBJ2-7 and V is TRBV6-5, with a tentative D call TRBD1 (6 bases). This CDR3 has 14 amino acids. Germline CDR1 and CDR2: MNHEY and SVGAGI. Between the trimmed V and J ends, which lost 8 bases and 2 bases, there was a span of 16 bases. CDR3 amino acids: CASSDSSYAYEQYF. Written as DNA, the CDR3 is TGTGCCAGCTCGGACAGTTCCTACGCCTACGAGCAGTACTTC.

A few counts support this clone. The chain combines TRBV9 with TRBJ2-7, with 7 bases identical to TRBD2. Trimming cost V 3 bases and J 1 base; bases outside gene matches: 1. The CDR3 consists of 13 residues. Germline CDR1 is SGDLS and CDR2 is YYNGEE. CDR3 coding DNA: TGTGCCAGCAGCGCTAGCGGTTCCTACGAGCAGTACTTC. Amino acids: CASSASGSYEQYF.

The CDR3 DNA follows: TGTGCCAGCAGTTTGGTCGGGGGGGAGCAGTACTTC. Its translation: CASSLVGGEQYF. The V call is TRBV27, the J call TRBJ2-7, with 7 bases that match TRBD2. Unmatched junction bases numbered 3, after V lost 3 bases and J lost 7 bases. Germline V gene data show CDR1 as MNHEY and CDR2 as SMNVEV (reference sequence). The CDR3 sequence is 12 residues long.

CDR3 region: CASSAAGIGYEQYF. The CDR3, as DNA: TGTGCCAGCAGTGCAGCGGGGATCGGTTACGAGCAGTACTTC. The V call is TRBV27, the J call TRBJ2-5; 7 bases align to TRBD2. The J call could be wrong; TRBJ2-7 is a better fit for the DNA end. CDR3 length: 14 amino acids. Germline V gene sequence: CDR1 MNHEY, CDR2 SMNVEV (reference sequence).

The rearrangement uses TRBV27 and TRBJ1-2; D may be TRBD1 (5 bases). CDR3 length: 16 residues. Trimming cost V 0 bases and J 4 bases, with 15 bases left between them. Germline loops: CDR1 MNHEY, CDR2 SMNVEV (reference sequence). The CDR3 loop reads CASSLSRQGPLYGYTF. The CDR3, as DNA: TGTGCCAGCAGTTTATCGAGGCAGGGCCCTCTCTATGGCTACACCTTC.

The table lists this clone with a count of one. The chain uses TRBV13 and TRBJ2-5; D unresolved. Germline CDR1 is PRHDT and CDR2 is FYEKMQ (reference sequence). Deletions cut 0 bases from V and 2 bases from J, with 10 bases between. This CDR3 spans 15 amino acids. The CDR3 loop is CASSLGGMGQETQYF. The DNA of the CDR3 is TGTGCCAGCAGCTTAGGTGGGATGGGGCAAGAGACCCAGTACTTC.

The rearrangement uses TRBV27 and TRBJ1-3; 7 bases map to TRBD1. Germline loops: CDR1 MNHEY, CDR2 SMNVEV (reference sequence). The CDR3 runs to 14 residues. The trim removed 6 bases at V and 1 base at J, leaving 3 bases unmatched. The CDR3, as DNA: TGTGCCAGCAGGTTGACAGGGTCTGGAAACACCATATATTTT. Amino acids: CASRLTGSGNTIYF.

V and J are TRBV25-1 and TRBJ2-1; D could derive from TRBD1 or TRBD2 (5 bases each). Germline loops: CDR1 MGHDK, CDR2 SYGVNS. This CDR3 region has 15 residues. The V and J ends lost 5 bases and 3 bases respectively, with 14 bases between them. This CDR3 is CASSPGLGVYNEQFF. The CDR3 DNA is TGTGCCAGCAGTCCAGGGTTGGGGGTCTACAATGAGCAGTTCTTC.

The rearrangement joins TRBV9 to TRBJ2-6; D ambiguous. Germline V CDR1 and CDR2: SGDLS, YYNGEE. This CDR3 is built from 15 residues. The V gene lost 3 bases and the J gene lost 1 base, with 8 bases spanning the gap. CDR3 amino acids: CASSGLSSGANVLTF. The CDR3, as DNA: TGTGCCAGCAGCGGCCTATCTTCTGGGGCCAACGTCCTGACTTTC.

CDR3 sequence (DNA): TGTGCCAGCAGCTTAGGCCGGGACAGGGGGAACACCGGGGAGCTGTTTTTT. Residues: CASSLGRDRGNTGELFF. This chain joins TRBV11-3 and TRBJ2-2, with 10 bases identical to TRBD1. Germline V gene sequence: CDR1 SGHNT, CDR2 YENEEA. This CDR3 is built from 17 residues. After removal of 1 base from V and 1 base from J, the junction contained 3 bases not matched to a gene. The entire variable domain, with the rest obtained from reference TRBV11-3 and TRBJ2-2, is as follows: EAGVVQSPRYKIIEKKQPVAFWCNPISGHNTLYWYLQNLGQGPELLIRYENEEAVDDSQLPKDRFSAERLKGVDSTLKIQPAELGDSAVYLCASSLGRDRGNTGELFFGEGSRLTVL.

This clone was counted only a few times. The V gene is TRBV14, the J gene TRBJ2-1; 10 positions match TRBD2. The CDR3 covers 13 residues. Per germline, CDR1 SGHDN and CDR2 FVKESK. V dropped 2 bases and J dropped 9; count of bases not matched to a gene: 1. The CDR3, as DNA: TGTGCCAGCAGCCAACTAGCGGGAGTTGAGCAGTTCTTC. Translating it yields CASSQLAGVEQFF.

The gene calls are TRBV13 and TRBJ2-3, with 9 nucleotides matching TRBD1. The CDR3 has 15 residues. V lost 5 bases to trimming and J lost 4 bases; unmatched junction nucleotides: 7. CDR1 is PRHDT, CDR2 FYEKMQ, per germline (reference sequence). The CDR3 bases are TGTGCCAGCAGCCCCGGGACAGGGTGGTCAGATACGCAGTATTTT. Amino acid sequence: CASSPGTGWSDTQYF.

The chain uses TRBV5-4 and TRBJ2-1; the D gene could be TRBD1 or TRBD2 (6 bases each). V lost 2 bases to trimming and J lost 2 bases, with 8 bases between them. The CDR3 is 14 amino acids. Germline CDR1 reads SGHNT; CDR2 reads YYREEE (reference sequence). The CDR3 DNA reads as TGTGCCAGCAGCTTAGGGGGGCCCTACAATGAGCAGTTCTTC. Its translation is CASSLGGPYNEQFF.

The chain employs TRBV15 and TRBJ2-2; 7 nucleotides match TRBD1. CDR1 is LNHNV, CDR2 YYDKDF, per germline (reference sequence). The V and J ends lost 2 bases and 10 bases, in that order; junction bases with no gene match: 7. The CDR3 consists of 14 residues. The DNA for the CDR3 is TGTGCCACCAGCAGACTGGGGGACAGTGAGGAGCTGTTTTTT. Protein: CATSRLGDSEELFF.

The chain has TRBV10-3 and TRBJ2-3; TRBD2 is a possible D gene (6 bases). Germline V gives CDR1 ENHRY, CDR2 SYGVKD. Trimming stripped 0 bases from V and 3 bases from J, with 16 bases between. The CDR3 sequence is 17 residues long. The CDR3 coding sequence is TGTGCCATCAGTGAGTCGTTGGGGACTGGAACAACAGATACGCAGTATTTT. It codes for CAISESLGTGTTDTQYF.

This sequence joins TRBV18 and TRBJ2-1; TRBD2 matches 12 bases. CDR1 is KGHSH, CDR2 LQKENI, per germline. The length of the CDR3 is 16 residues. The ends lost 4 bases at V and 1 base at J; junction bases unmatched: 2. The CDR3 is CASSQGTSGSYNEQFF. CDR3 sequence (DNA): TGTGCCAGCTCACAAGGGACTAGCGGGTCCTACAATGAGCAGTTCTTC.

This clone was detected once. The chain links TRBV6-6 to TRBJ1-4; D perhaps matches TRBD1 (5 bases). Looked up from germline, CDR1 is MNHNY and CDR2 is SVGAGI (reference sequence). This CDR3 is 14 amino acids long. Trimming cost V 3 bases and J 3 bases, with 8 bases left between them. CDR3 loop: CASSYSGPNEKLFF. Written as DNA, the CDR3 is TGTGCCAGCAGTTATTCGGGGCCTAATGAAAAACTGTTTTTT.

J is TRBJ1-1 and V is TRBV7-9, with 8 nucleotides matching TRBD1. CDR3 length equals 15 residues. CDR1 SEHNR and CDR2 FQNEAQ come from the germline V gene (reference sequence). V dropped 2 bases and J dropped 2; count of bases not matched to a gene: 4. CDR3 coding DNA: TGTGCCAGCAGCTTAACGGGACAGGCCAACACTGAAGCTTTCTTT. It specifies CASSLTGQANTEAFF.

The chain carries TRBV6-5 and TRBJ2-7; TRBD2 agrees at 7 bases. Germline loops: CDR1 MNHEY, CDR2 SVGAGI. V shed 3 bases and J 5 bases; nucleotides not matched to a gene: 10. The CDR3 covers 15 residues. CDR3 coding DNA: TGTGCCAGCAGTTATGGGTGGGAGGGCCAAAACGAGCAGTACTTC. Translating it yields CASSYGWEGQNEQYF.

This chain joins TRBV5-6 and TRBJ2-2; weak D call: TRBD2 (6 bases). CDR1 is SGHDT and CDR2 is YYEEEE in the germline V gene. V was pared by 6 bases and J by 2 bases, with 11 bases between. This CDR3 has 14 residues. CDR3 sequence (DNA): TGTGCCAGCACGGGACTCTCCAACACCGGGGAGCTGTTTTTT. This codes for CASTGLSNTGELFF. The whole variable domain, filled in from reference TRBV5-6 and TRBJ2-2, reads DAGVTQSPTHLIKTRGQQVTLRCSPKSGHDTVSWYQQALGQGPQFIFQYYEEEERQRGNFPDRFSGHQFPNYSSELNVNALLLGDSALYLCASTGLSNTGELFFGEGSRLTVL.

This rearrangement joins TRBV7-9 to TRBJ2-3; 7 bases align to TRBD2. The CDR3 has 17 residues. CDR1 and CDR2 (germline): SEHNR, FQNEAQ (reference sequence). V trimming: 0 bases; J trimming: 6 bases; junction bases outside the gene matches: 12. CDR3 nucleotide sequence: TGTGCCAGCAGCTTAGCGCCTGGCGGGAGTTTGTCTGATACGCAGTATTTT. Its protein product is CASSLAPGGSLSDTQYF.